These 32 T cell receptor beta chains were all obtained from the same sample, sequenced in a study of blood T cell repertoires in COVID-19. Assay used: immunoSEQ multiplex PCR; TCRdb lists only in-frame clones, some missing. The sample has over 300,000 clones, roughly 90% seen once. The sequencing input was peripheral blood. The receptors come from a man in his forties or fifties with acute or convalescent COVID-19.

The V gene is TRBV5-1, the J gene TRBJ2-2, with unresolved D. The CDR3 is 13 amino acids. Trimming left V 1 base short and J 6 bases short, with 7 bases between. CDR1 is SGHRS and CDR2 is YFSETQ in the germline V gene. CDR3 sequence reads: CASSLNNAGELFF. The CDR3 bases are TGCGCCAGCAGCTTGAATAATGCCGGGGAGCTGTTTTTT.

CDR3 DNA sequence: TGTGCCAGCAGCTTGGGTCAGGGGGTGGCAACTAATGAAAAACTGTTTTTT. This encodes CASSLGQGVATNEKLFF. The V call is TRBV5-5, the J call TRBJ1-4; the match to TRBD1 covers 7 bases. This CDR3 has 17 residues. V dropped 0 bases and J dropped 0; count of bases not matched to a gene: 5. Germline V gene data show CDR1 as SGHKS and CDR2 as YYEKEE (reference sequence).

For the CDR3, the DNA is TGTGCCAGCAGCGCTCACACAGGGGCGAACACTGAAGCTTTCTTT. Translation: CASSAHTGANTEAFF. The rearrangement joins TRBV9 to TRBJ1-1, with TRBD1 matching over 7 bases. Germline V gene sequence: CDR1 SGDLS, CDR2 YYNGEE. CDR3 size: 15 residues. J lost 1 base, V lost 3 bases, and 6 bases had no gene match.

The chain recombines TRBV12-3 or TRBV12-4 with TRBJ1-1; TRBD1 is a possible D gene (5 bases). The length of the CDR3 is 13 residues. Trimming took 7 bases from V and 4 from J, leaving 13 bases between them. CDR3 bases: TGTGCCAGCAAACCGGGGGGAAGCACTGAAGCTTTCTTT. Its translation: CASKPGGSTEAFF.

This chain links TRBV7-6 with TRBJ2-1; possibly TRBD2 for D (5 bases). V was trimmed by 0 bases and J by 4 bases, leaving 13 bases between them. CDR3 length equals 16 residues. Looked up from germline, CDR1 is SGHVS and CDR2 is FNYEAQ. The CDR3 nucleotides are TGTGCCAGCAGCTTAGCGCGTGGGAGCAGATACAATGAGCAGTTCTTC. This encodes CASSLARGSRYNEQFF.

The rearrangement joins TRBV20-1 to TRBJ2-5; no reliable D call. Germline V gives CDR1 DFQATT, CDR2 SNEGSKA (reference sequence). There are 11 residues in the CDR3. The V gene lost 2 bases and the J gene lost 3 bases, with 4 bases spanning the gap. The DNA for the CDR3 is TGCAGTGCTAGACCGGAAGAGACCCAGTACTTC. This codes for CSARPEETQYF.

The rearrangement uses TRBV11-2 and TRBJ2-5; 7 nucleotides line up with TRBD1. CDR3 length: 13 amino acids. V was clipped by 6 bases and J by 3 bases; unmatched bases: 4. Germline CDR1 SGHAT, CDR2 FQNNGV. CDR3 protein: CASSYTGEETQYF. The CDR3 DNA is TGTGCCAGCAGTTATACAGGGGAAGAGACCCAGTACTTC.

The V gene is TRBV29-1, the J gene TRBJ1-1; TRBD1 might be the D (5 bases). V lost 7 bases, J lost 3 bases, and 9 bases lay in between. The CDR3 is made up of 11 amino acids. In germline, CDR1 is SQVTM, CDR2 ANQGSEA. CDR3 sequence: CSGRGDTEAFF. CDR3 coding DNA: TGCAGCGGGAGGGGTGACACTGAAGCTTTCTTT.

This chain uses TRBV18 with TRBJ1-5; 7 bases map to TRBD1. The CDR3 is 14 residues long. Looked up from germline, CDR1 is KGHSH and CDR2 is LQKENI. V was clipped by 4 bases and J by 1 base; unmatched bases: 1. CDR3 amino acids: CASSQQGSNQPQHF. DNA of the CDR3: TGTGCCAGCTCACAACAGGGGAGCAATCAGCCCCAGCATTTT.

Points on this clone: The sample holds other DNA sequences that translate to the same CDR3. J is TRBJ1-3 and V is TRBV28, with TRBD1 as a possible D gene (5 bases). The V and J ends lost 3 bases and 0 bases respectively, with 9 bases between them. Germline assignment: CDR1 MDHEN and CDR2 SYDVKM. CDR3 length: 15 amino acids. In DNA, the CDR3 is TGTGCCAGCAGTTTGTCAGGGTTCTCTGGAAACACCATATATTTT. It translates to CASSLSGFSGNTIYF.

This CDR3 reads CASSYSGQISGNTIYF. The CDR3 DNA reads TGTGCCAGCAGTTACAGTGGACAGATCTCTGGAAACACCATATATTTT. V and J are TRBV6-5 and TRBJ1-3; tentative D call: TRBD1 (6 bases). Germline V gene lookup returns CDR1 MNHEY and CDR2 SVGAGI. The CDR3 contains 16 residues. V gave up 2 bases and J gave up 0 bases, with 11 bases separating them.

This clone was found a few times. V and J are TRBV28 and TRBJ2-7; possibly TRBD1 for D (6 bases). V lost 5 bases, J lost 7 bases, and 15 bases lay in between. The CDR3 contains 13 residues. CDR1 MDHEN and CDR2 SYDVKM come from the germline V gene. The CDR3, as DNA: TGTGCCAGCAGTCTCGGGACACGCTTGGAGCAGTACTTC. As protein: CASSLGTRLEQYF.

This chain connects TRBV5-1 to TRBJ2-3; perhaps TRBD1 as D (7 bases). This CDR3 is built from 16 residues. V was shortened by 4 bases and J by 5 bases, with 20 bases between the two germline ends. Germline assignment: CDR1 SGHRS and CDR2 YFSETQ. The CDR3 sequence is CASSPSTGTGEDTQYF. In DNA form, the CDR3 reads TGCGCCAGCAGCCCATCGACAGGGACGGGGGAAGATACGCAGTATTTT.

CDR3 nucleotide sequence: TGCGCCAGCAGTGAGTCAGGTCTAGCGGGGGGAGGGACAGATACGCAGTATTTT. It encodes CASSESGLAGGGTDTQYF. This chain joins TRBV10-1 and TRBJ2-3; 11 nucleotides align to TRBD2. The V segment lost 0 bases and the J segment 3 bases; nucleotides outside the gene matches: 8. CDR3 length: 18 amino acids. The germline V gene encodes CDR1 WNHNN and CDR2 SYGVQD (reference sequence).

The chain uses TRBV5-1 and TRBJ2-3; D is unresolved. The CDR3 runs to 14 residues. Germline assignment: CDR1 SGHRS and CDR2 YFSETQ. V was clipped by 5 bases and J by 7 bases, with 17 bases between them. The CDR3 protein is CASRRRGPPHTQYF. The DNA for the CDR3 is TGCGCCAGCAGGAGAAGAGGCCCCCCACATACGCAGTATTTT.

This sequence joins TRBV11-2 and TRBJ1-4; D uncertain. Between the trimmed V and J ends, which lost 1 base and 12 bases, there was a span of 9 bases. In germline, CDR1 is SGHAT, CDR2 FQNNGV. This CDR3 region has 12 residues. CDR3 sequence reads: CASSLGREELFF. The CDR3, as DNA: TGTGCCAGCAGCTTAGGAAGGGAGGAACTGTTTTTT.

The J gene is TRBJ1-1, the V gene TRBV9, with 8 bases matching TRBD1. The CDR3 is 15 amino acids. V dropped 0 bases and J dropped 1; count of bases not matched to a gene: 2. In germline, CDR1 is SGDLS, CDR2 YYNGEE. CDR3 DNA sequence: TGTGCCAGCAGCGTAGACGGGACAGGGAACACTGAAGCTTTCTTT. This sequence encodes CASSVDGTGNTEAFF.

This clone has just one count. V is TRBV6-2 or TRBV6-3 and J is TRBJ1-2, with D possibly matching TRBD1 (5 bases). CDR3 length: 16 amino acids. Trimming cost V 1 base and J 7 bases, with 19 bases left between them. Germline V gene data show CDR1 as MNHEY and CDR2 as SVGEGT. The CDR3 region has the DNA TGTGCCAGCAGTTACTTGCTTAATGGGGCAGAGAGTGGCTACACCTTC. It translates to CASSYLLNGAESGYTF.

Here the CDR3 reads CASSLSSGFVEAFF. As DNA, the CDR3 is TGTGCCAGCAGCTTGTCCTCCGGGTTTGTGGAAGCTTTCTTT. This chain uses TRBV5-6 with TRBJ1-1; D gene unclear. The CDR3 totals 14 residues. The V end lost 1 base, the J end lost 8 bases, and 15 bases lay between the germline ends. The germline CDR1 and CDR2 sequences are SGHDT and YYEEEE. Supplemented by reference TRBV5-6 and TRBJ1-1, the full variable domain reads DAGVTQSPTHLIKTRGQQVTLRCSPKSGHDTVSWYQQALGQGPQFIFQYYEEEERQRGNFPDRFSGHQFPNYSSELNVNALLLGDSALYLCASSLSSGFVEAFFGQGTRLTVV.

The chain carries TRBV5-1 and TRBJ2-5, with D perhaps matching TRBD1 (6 bases). The germline CDR1 and CDR2 sequences are SGHRS and YFSETQ. With 1 base removed from V and 5 bases from J, the gap between germline ends came to 15 bases. The CDR3 is made up of 15 amino acids. The CDR3 here is CASSLNRARGETQYF. The CDR3 region has the DNA TGCGCCAGCAGCTTGAACAGGGCCCGTGGGGAGACCCAGTACTTC.

The chain couples TRBV19 to TRBJ2-7; 7 positions agree with TRBD1. V trimming: 1 base; J trimming: 3 bases; junction bases outside the gene matches: 9. This CDR3 has 16 residues. The germline gives CDR1 LNHDA, CDR2 SQIVND (reference sequence). The CDR3 protein is CASSIVAGTANYEQYF. The CDR3 DNA reads TGTGCCAGTAGTATAGTCGCCGGGACAGCCAACTACGAGCAGTACTTC.

The DNA for the CDR3 is TGTGCCAGCGCCTTAGCGGGTATCTCCTACAATGAGCAGTTCTTC. Encoded protein: CASALAGISYNEQFF. This sequence joins TRBV6-5 and TRBJ2-1, with TRBD2 matching 7 bases. This CDR3 region has 15 residues. J gave up 0 bases and V 8 bases, and 7 bases lay outside the gene matches. Per the germline V gene, CDR1 is MNHEY and CDR2 is SVGAGI.

The chain is built from TRBV28 and TRBJ1-2; no firm D call. V was pared by 8 bases and J by 8 bases, with 9 bases between. The length of the CDR3 is 10 residues. Germline V gene lookup returns CDR1 MDHEN and CDR2 SYDVKM. The CDR3 bases are TGTGCCAGCTGGGCTTTGGGCTACACCTTC. Amino acid sequence: CASWALGYTF.

The chain carries TRBV6-2 or TRBV6-3 and TRBJ1-1; D is uncertain. Germline CDR1 MNHEY, CDR2 SVGEGT. The CDR3 loop spans 12 amino acids. V was pared by 6 bases and J by 7 bases, with 12 bases between. CDR3 sequence (DNA): TGTGCCAGCAGCCTACTCGGGAATGAAGCTTTCTTT. Translation gives CASSLLGNEAFF.

The chain combines TRBV7-9 with TRBJ1-4; D unclear. There are 15 residues in the CDR3. From germline, CDR1 is SEHNR and CDR2 FQNEAQ (reference sequence). The V end lost 5 bases, the J end lost 7 bases, and 17 bases lay between the germline ends. The CDR3 DNA reads as TGTGCCAGCAGCCCAGTTGGAGCACCTCCTGAAAAACTGTTTTTT. Protein sequence: CASSPVGAPPEKLFF.

This sequence joins TRBV30 and TRBJ1-3; D may be TRBD1 (6 bases). The V end lost 4 bases, the J end lost 2 bases, and 15 bases lay between the germline ends. The length of the CDR3 is 15 residues. In germline, CDR1 is GTSNPN, CDR2 SVGIG (reference sequence). CDR3 loop: CAWNTGQAAGNTIYF. CDR3 DNA: TGTGCCTGGAATACAGGGCAGGCTGCTGGAAACACCATATATTTT.

The genes are TRBV24-1 and TRBJ2-1; unclear D gene. V lost 3 bases and J 4 bases, leaving 3 bases between the germline ends. CDR1 and CDR2 (germline): KGHDR, SFDVKD. The CDR3 covers 12 residues. CDR3 bases: TGTGCCACCAGTGATCCGTACAATGAGCAGTTCTTC. It specifies CATSDPYNEQFF.

V is TRBV18 and J is TRBJ1-1, with 10 bases aligning to TRBD1. CDR1 is KGHSH, CDR2 LQKENI, per germline. CDR3 length: 14 residues. Unmatched junction bases numbered 5, after V lost 3 bases and J lost 7 bases. The CDR3 DNA follows: TGTGCCAGCTCACCGGGGGGACAGGGGCTTGAAGCTTTCTTT. It codes for CASSPGGQGLEAFF. Based on the CDR3 plus reference TRBV18 and TRBJ1-1, the full variable domain is NAGVMQNPRHLVRRRGQEARLRCSPMKGHSHVYWYRQLPEEGLKFMVYLQKENIIDESGMPKERFSAEFPKEGPSILRIQQVVRGDSAAYFCASSPGGQGLEAFFGQGTRLTVV.

The chain combines TRBV3-1 (or the pseudogene TRBV3-2) with TRBJ1-4, with 7 bases identical to TRBD1. V dropped 3 bases and J dropped 3; count of bases not matched to a gene: 4. The germline V gene encodes CDR1 LGHDT and CDR2 YNNKEL (reference sequence). The CDR3 runs to 15 residues. CDR3 DNA sequence: TGTGCCAGCAGCCACGGACAGGCTGCTAATGAAAAACTGTTTTTT. Amino acids: CASSHGQAANEKLFF.

The rearrangement joins TRBV12-3 or TRBV12-4 to TRBJ1-6, with 9 nucleotides matching TRBD1. The CDR3 extends over 13 amino acids. J was trimmed by 10 bases and V by 6 bases; bases with no gene match: 4. The CDR3: CASRDRGESPLHF. The DNA for the CDR3 is TGTGCCAGCAGGGACAGGGGAGAATCACCCCTCCACTTT.

V is TRBV28 and J is TRBJ2-2; TRBD1 might be the D (6 bases). The CDR3 totals 17 residues. The germline V and J ends were trimmed by 8 bases and 5 bases, with 24 bases remaining between them. Germline CDR1 reads MDHEN; CDR2 reads SYDVKM. The CDR3 region has the DNA TGTGCCAGCCAACCTGAATTCTACGGACAGAGAACCGGGGAGCTGTTTTTT. This gives the protein CASQPEFYGQRTGELFF.

The chain carries TRBV27 and TRBJ1-2, with unresolved D. The CDR3 spans 16 residues. Germline CDR1 is MNHEY and CDR2 is SMNVEV (reference sequence). Trimming pared 1 base from V and 5 bases from J, leaving 17 bases between. The chain's CDR3 is CASSLFPGRLEYGYTF. DNA for the CDR3: TGTGCCAGCAGTTTATTCCCCGGCCGATTGGAGTATGGCTACACCTTC.